This TCR beta chain was obtained from a study of T cell responses to AZD1222 COVID-19 vaccine. The wider study: Doses given second, at about 4 or about 12 weeks, were pooled. Whole-study findings and limits: The peak T cell response came first, and repertoires were sampled only after it. Donors in the cohort were predominantly white British and more often female, and clonal diversity was possibly underestimated. Spike was spanned by vaccine-associated CD4 TCRs, with dominance at 160-218 and 743-854.

V lost 3 bases to trimming and J lost 0 bases; unmatched junction nucleotides: 7. There are 17 residues in the CDR3. Per the germline V gene, CDR1 is SGHRS and CDR2 is YFSETQ. In its sample, this clone was seen once. Its matching antigen is unknown. Clones were sequenced by immunoSEQ multiplex PCR, and TCRdb holds only the in-frame ones, with some missing. This table holds some 100,000 clones, around nine tenths found once. The V gene is TRBV5-1, the J gene TRBJ2-2; TRBD1 agrees at 8 bases. This sequence was found in an adult in good health. Source: peripheral blood, taken on day 0 of AZD1222 vaccination. CDR3 DNA: TGCGCCAGCAGCTCCCGACAGGGGAACTCGAACACCGGGGAGCTGTTTTTT. This encodes CASSSRQGNSNTGELFF.